These 30 T cell receptor beta chains share one sample of origin, sequenced in a study of shared clonotypes between healthy human individuals. Assay used: immunoSEQ multiplex PCR; TCRdb lists only in-frame clones, some missing. The sample has about 980,000 clones, about three quarters seen once; the top ten hold nearly 1.5%. Sample: memory CD4+ T cells sorted from blood. Regarding subset: CD45RA-negative fraction. The receptor set was obtained from a man between 18 and 29 years old in good health.

The chain links TRBV5-1 to TRBJ2-3; D might be TRBD1 or TRBD2, each matching 5 bases. Germline values: CDR1 SGHRS, CDR2 YFSETQ. The germline V and J ends were trimmed by 2 bases and 2 bases, with 15 bases remaining between them. The CDR3 consists of 16 residues. CDR3 protein: CASSLRGMEPTDTQYF. The CDR3 nucleotides read TGCGCCAGCAGCTTACGGGGCATGGAACCCACAGATACGCAGTATTTT.

The chain has TRBV5-3 and TRBJ1-3; tentatively, D is TRBD1 (5 bases). TRBV5-3 is noted as an ORF with a role that remains uncertain. The CDR3 runs 14 residues. V gave up 5 bases and J gave up 0 bases, with 9 bases separating them. The CDR3 protein is CARSGDGSGNTIYF. In nucleotides, the CDR3 is TGTGCCAGAAGTGGGGACGGCTCTGGAAACACCATATATTTT.

V usage is TRBV7-3 and J usage is TRBJ2-2; perhaps TRBD1 as D (6 bases). The length of the CDR3 is 13 residues. The V end was cut by 4 bases, the J end by 6 bases, with 9 bases between. Germline CDR1 reads SGHTA; CDR2 reads FQGTGA. CDR3 loop: CASSSTGSGELFF. DNA for the CDR3: TGTGCCAGCAGCTCAACAGGGTCCGGGGAGCTGTTTTTT.

The gene calls are TRBV5-1 and TRBJ1-1; D is possibly TRBD1 (5 bases). Between the trimmed V and J ends, which lost 5 bases and 1 base, there was a span of 12 bases. The CDR3 sequence is 14 residues long. Germline V gene sequence: CDR1 SGHRS, CDR2 YFSETQ. The CDR3, as DNA: TGCGCCAGCAGTCCGGGACTCCGGAACACTGAAGCTTTCTTT. Translation gives CASSPGLRNTEAFF.

The V call is TRBV15, the J call TRBJ1-3; D is unresolved. This CDR3 has 15 amino acids. Germline V gene lookup returns CDR1 LNHNV and CDR2 YYDKDF (reference sequence). With 0 bases removed from V and 4 bases from J, the gap between germline ends came to 10 bases. The CDR3 DNA reads as TGTGCCACCAGCAGAGAGAAGGGCTTCGGAAACACCATATATTTT. This translates into CATSREKGFGNTIYF.

The J gene is TRBJ1-2, the V gene TRBV30; no firm D call. There are 12 residues in the CDR3. Germline V lookup: CDR1 GTSNPN, CDR2 SVGIG (reference sequence). Deletions cut 2 bases from V and 2 bases from J, with 6 bases between. CDR3 bases: TGTGCCTGGAGTACGACCAACTATGGCTACACCTTC. It codes for CAWSTTNYGYTF.

The chain links TRBV29-1 to TRBJ1-2; D not certain. The CDR3 spans 13 residues. CDR1 is SQVTM, CDR2 ANQGSEA, per germline. The V gene lost 2 bases and the J gene lost 6 bases, with 13 bases spanning the gap. This chain's CDR3 is CSVESASRDGYTF. CDR3 bases: TGCAGCGTTGAAAGTGCCTCAAGGGATGGCTACACCTTC.

This clone came up a few times. This chain connects TRBV2 to TRBJ1-1; TRBD1 might be the D (5 bases). Trimming left V 6 bases short and J 5 bases short, with 19 bases between. The CDR3 loop spans 15 amino acids. The germline gives CDR1 SNHLY, CDR2 FYNNEI. Here the CDR3 DNA reads TGTGCCAGCAGCCGCACAGCACTCGGGGGGACTGAAGCTTTCTTT. This translates into CASSRTALGGTEAFF.

Comments on this clone: Additional DNA sequences in this sample encode the identical CDR3. The rearrangement uses TRBV7-9 and TRBJ2-7; D ambiguous. This CDR3 contains 12 residues. The germline V gene encodes CDR1 SEHNR and CDR2 FQNEAQ (reference sequence). V shed 1 base and J shed 6 bases, with 7 bases lying between them. The CDR3 here is CASSLGGLEQYF. As DNA, the CDR3 is TGTGCCAGCAGCTTAGGGGGTCTCGAGCAGTACTTC. Full variable domain (missing parts from reference TRBV7-9 and TRBJ2-7): DTGVSQNPRHKITKRGQNVTFRCDPISEHNRLYWYRQTLGQGPEFLTYFQNEAQLEKSRLLSDRFSAERPKGSFSTLEIQRTEQGDSAMYLCASSLGGLEQYFGPGTRLTVT.

The J gene is TRBJ1-4, the V gene TRBV5-5; 9 bases map to TRBD1. The CDR3 is 19 amino acids. V was clipped by 1 base and J by 2 bases; unmatched bases: 12. Germline V gene sequence: CDR1 SGHKS, CDR2 YYEKEE (reference sequence). CDR3 DNA sequence: TGTGCCAGCAGCTTGAACACAGGGGGCGCAGGGAATACTAATGAAAAACTGTTTTTT. Translation gives CASSLNTGGAGNTNEKLFF.

This clone has a handful of counts. This sequence joins TRBV30 and TRBJ1-1; no definite D call. This CDR3 is 12 amino acids long. CDR1 is GTSNPN and CDR2 is SVGIG in the germline V gene (reference sequence). The V and J ends lost 0 bases and 3 bases respectively, with 5 bases between them. CDR3 in amino acids: CAWSVEHTEAFF. CDR3 nucleotides: TGTGCCTGGAGTGTAGAGCACACTGAAGCTTTCTTT.

J is TRBJ2-7 and V is TRBV9; D gene ambiguous. With 2 bases removed from V and 3 bases from J, the gap between germline ends came to 12 bases. The CDR3 extends over 14 amino acids. Germline V lookup: CDR1 SGDLS, CDR2 YYNGEE. The CDR3 sequence: CASSVDGKSYEQYF. In DNA form, the CDR3 reads TGTGCCAGCAGCGTTGACGGTAAAAGCTACGAGCAGTACTTC. The full variable domain, its missing parts supplied by reference TRBV9 and TRBJ2-7, is DSGVTQTPKHLITATGQRVTLRCSPRSGDLSVYWYQQSLDQGLQFLIQYYNGEERAKGNILERFSAQQFPDLHSELNLSSLELGDSALYFCASSVDGKSYEQYFGPGTRLTVT.

The V gene is TRBV2, the J gene TRBJ2-7; the D gene is possibly TRBD1 (5 bases). The CDR3 is 13 amino acids. The V end was cut by 7 bases, the J end by 0 bases, with 10 bases between. Germline CDR1 SNHLY, CDR2 FYNNEI. CDR3 coding DNA: TGTGCCAGCAACCAGGGTGTCTCCTACGAGCAGTACTTC. Its translation is CASNQGVSYEQYF.

The chain has TRBV18 and TRBJ2-7; TRBD2 is a possible D gene (6 bases). In germline, CDR1 is KGHSH, CDR2 LQKENI. V lost 4 bases and J 3 bases, leaving 10 bases between the germline ends. The CDR3 runs to 13 residues. CDR3 DNA sequence: TGTGCCAGCTCACAGACTAGTAACTACGAGCAGTACTTC. Protein sequence: CASSQTSNYEQYF.

Comments on this clone: Other DNA sequences in this specimen translate into the identical CDR3. The J gene is TRBJ2-7, the V gene TRBV7-9; TRBD1 is a possible D gene (6 bases). V lost 2 bases and J lost 3, with 11 bases in between. Per germline, CDR1 SEHNR and CDR2 FQNEAQ (reference sequence). The CDR3 covers 14 residues. The CDR3 DNA is TGTGCCAGCAGCTTACATCAGGGGAGCTACGAGCAGTACTTC. It encodes CASSLHQGSYEQYF.

Comment on this clone: A much larger clone lies a single base off, so this may be a read error. Other nucleotide sequences from this sample produce the same CDR3. The chain joins TRBV5-1 to TRBJ2-5; 11 nucleotides align to TRBD2. The V gene's germline CDR1 is SGHRS and CDR2 YFSETQ. With V trimmed by 2 bases and J by 5 bases, 5 bases remained unmatched. CDR3 length: 15 residues. This chain's CDR3 is CASSFLAGGPETQYF. For the CDR3, the DNA is TGCGCCAGCAGCTTCCTAGCGGGGGGCCCGGAGACCCAGTACTTC.

This clone was detected once. This chain links TRBV10-1 with TRBJ2-5; 8 nucleotides line up with TRBD1. This CDR3 has 15 amino acids. The germline CDR1 and CDR2 sequences are WNHNN and SYGVQD (reference sequence). With 3 bases clipped from V and 3 bases from J, the junction kept 6 bases outside the gene matches. CDR3 sequence (DNA): TGCGCCAGCAGTGACGGAGGGACAGGAAAAGAGACCCAGTACTTC. Translating gives CASSDGGTGKETQYF.

This clone was found once. The CDR3 protein is CASSLGIQGGGETQYF. CDR3 bases: TGTGCCAGCAGCTTGGGAATACAGGGAGGGGGAGAGACCCAGTACTTC. This rearrangement joins TRBV5-4 to TRBJ2-5, with D tentatively TRBD2 (7 bases). This CDR3 is built from 16 residues. Looked up from germline, CDR1 is SGHNT and CDR2 is YYREEE (reference sequence). V lost 0 bases and J lost 4, with 16 bases in between.

This clone was observed a handful of times. The chain combines TRBV4-1 with TRBJ2-1; 12 bases are a match to TRBD2. The junction had 5 bases not matched to a gene; V was cut back by 4 bases and J by 7 bases. The length of the CDR3 is 15 residues. Germline CDR1 reads MGHRA; CDR2 reads YSYEKL. The CDR3, as DNA: TGCGCCAGCAGCCGCCGACTAGCGGGAGCAAATGAGCAGTTCTTC. Protein sequence: CASSRRLAGANEQFF.

The CDR3, as DNA: TGTGCCATCAGTGATGGAGCGGGGGGAGAGACCCAGTACTTC. It codes for CAISDGAGGETQYF. The chain couples TRBV10-3 to TRBJ2-5, with 9 bases fitting TRBD2. Germline loops: CDR1 ENHRY, CDR2 SYGVKD. V trimming: 3 bases; J trimming: 4 bases; junction bases outside the gene matches: 3. This CDR3 comprises 14 residues.

The CDR3 DNA reads TGTGCCAGCAGCCCCATGTTGAGCACCGGGGAGCTGTTTTTT. Protein product: CASSPMLSTGELFF. The chain combines TRBV7-2 with TRBJ2-2; D remains unclear. Trimming pared 5 bases from V and 4 bases from J, leaving 11 bases between. This CDR3 is built from 14 residues. Germline V gives CDR1 SGHTA, CDR2 FQGNSA.

V usage is TRBV6-5 and J usage is TRBJ2-2; 7 nucleotides align to TRBD1. The ends lost 2 bases at V and 5 bases at J; junction bases unmatched: 2. The CDR3 consists of 14 residues. Germline assignment: CDR1 MNHEY and CDR2 SVGAGI. CDR3 coding DNA: TGTGCCAGCAGTTACAGGGGGCGGACCGGGGAGCTGTTTTTT. Protein sequence: CASSYRGRTGELFF.

Worth noting for this clone: Other DNA sequences in the sample encode the same CDR3. The chain links TRBV5-1 to TRBJ2-3, with 10 bases identical to TRBD2. The CDR3 extends over 16 amino acids. Trimming took 0 bases from V and 3 from J; bases not matched to a gene: 4. Germline V gene lookup returns CDR1 SGHRS and CDR2 YFSETQ. The CDR3 DNA reads as TGCGCCAGCAGCTTGGTTCTAGCGGGGGAGACAGATACGCAGTATTTT. Residues: CASSLVLAGETDTQYF. The full variable domain, completed using reference TRBV5-1 and TRBJ2-3, is KAGVTQTPRYLIKTRGQQVTLSCSPISGHRSVSWYQQTPGQGLQFLFEYFSETQRNKGNFPGRFSGRQFSNSRSEMNVSTLELGDSALYLCASSLVLAGETDTQYFGPGTRLTVL.

The chain joins TRBV9 to TRBJ2-7, with D perhaps matching TRBD2 (6 bases). Trimming left V 3 bases short and J 0 bases short, with 13 bases between. The CDR3 has 15 residues. The germline CDR1 and CDR2 sequences are SGDLS and YYNGEE. The CDR3, as DNA: TGTGCCAGCAGCGCGGGAGACTATAGCTCCTACGAGCAGTACTTC. It specifies CASSAGDYSSYEQYF.

The gene calls are TRBV6-5 and TRBJ2-1, with TRBD2 identical over 7 bases. The V and J ends lost 5 bases and 4 bases, in that order; junction bases with no gene match: 5. CDR1 is MNHEY and CDR2 is SVGAGI in the germline V gene. The length of the CDR3 is 14 residues. CDR3 region: CASSLAAAYNEQFF. DNA of the CDR3: TGTGCCAGCAGTCTAGCGGCGGCTTACAATGAGCAGTTCTTC.

This clone was seen once. The rearrangement links TRBV9 to TRBJ1-4; 12 nucleotides match TRBD1. The ends lost 4 bases at V and 3 bases at J; junction bases unmatched: 7. In germline, CDR1 is SGDLS, CDR2 YYNGEE. This CDR3 has 17 residues. The CDR3 nucleotides read TGTGCCAGCAGCCCCCCCGGGACAGGGGGCCCTAATGAAAAACTGTTTTTT. Translation: CASSPPGTGGPNEKLFF.

The rearrangement joins TRBV19 to TRBJ1-2; D might be TRBD1 (6 bases). V lost 2 bases and J lost 4, with 8 bases in between. This CDR3 region has 13 residues. Germline V gene lookup returns CDR1 LNHDA and CDR2 SQIVND (reference sequence). The CDR3 DNA reads as TGTGCCAGTAGTATAACACAGGGCTATGGCTACACCTTC. This codes for CASSITQGYGYTF. Full variable domain (rest looked up from reference TRBV19 and TRBJ1-2): DGGITQSPKYLFRKEGQNVTLSCEQNLNHDAMYWYRQDPGQGLRLIYYSQIVNDFQKGDIAEGYSVSREKKESFPLTVTSAQKNPTAFYLCASSITQGYGYTFGSGTRLTVV.

This chain joins TRBV28 and TRBJ1-3; D gene unclear. The CDR3 sequence is 12 residues long. Germline loops: CDR1 MDHEN, CDR2 SYDVKM. V shed 8 bases and J shed 0 bases, with 5 bases lying between them. CDR3 sequence: CASWGSGNTIYF. For the CDR3, the DNA is TGTGCCAGCTGGGGCTCTGGAAACACCATATATTTT.

The chain links TRBV19 to TRBJ2-7; 11 bases map to TRBD1. This CDR3 contains 15 residues. Germline V gene sequence: CDR1 LNHDA, CDR2 SQIVND (reference sequence). The ends lost 5 bases at V and 2 bases at J; junction bases unmatched: 5. The CDR3 spells CASSPWGQGAYEQYF. The CDR3 DNA follows: TGTGCCAGTAGTCCCTGGGGACAGGGGGCCTACGAGCAGTACTTC. The full variable domain, in which reference TRBV19 and TRBJ2-7 provide the parts outside the CDR3, is DGGITQSPKYLFRKEGQNVTLSCEQNLNHDAMYWYRQDPGQGLRLIYYSQIVNDFQKGDIAEGYSVSREKKESFPLTVTSAQKNPTAFYLCASSPWGQGAYEQYFGPGTRLTVT.

This clone was counted between two and nine times. This chain connects TRBV10-3 to TRBJ1-2, with D uncertain. Deletions cut 2 bases from V and 3 bases from J, with 7 bases between. The CDR3 runs 13 residues. The germline gives CDR1 ENHRY, CDR2 SYGVKD. The CDR3 nucleotides read TGTGCCATCAGTGAGGTCACGGACTATGGCTACACCTTC. This sequence encodes CAISEVTDYGYTF.